One sample yielded the 6 T cell receptor beta chains listed below, sequenced in a study of regulatory T cells in long-lasting Graves disease. The time point is: newly diagnosed GD, antithyroid drugs for less than 3 months. The TCR library was made from RNA extracted from PBMCs. TCR beta libraries were built with iRepertoire HTBI primers and Arm-PCR of CDR3 regions. MiXCR, run by TCRdb on the multiplex PCR reads, gives a single entry per CDR3 protein. This table has some 600,000 distinct CDR3 sequences, approximately 16% appearing once. These records were also assigned to another study, of T cells in Graves' hyperthyroidism and ophthalmopathy.

This specimen was peripheral blood mononuclear cells (PBMCs), taken at new diagnosis, from a patient treated with antithyroid drugs. These receptors all stem from a young man with Graves disease.

The genes are TRBV3-1 and TRBJ2-7; 10 bases are shared with TRBD2. The ends lost 2 bases at V and 1 base at J; junction bases unmatched: 5. The CDR3 consists of 16 residues. Looked up from germline, CDR1 is LGHDT and CDR2 is YNNKEL (reference sequence). CDR3 coding DNA: TGTGCCAGCAGCCAATTTTCAGCGGGAGGGTCCTACGAGCAGTACTTC. Translating gives CASSQFSAGGSYEQYF.

V and J are TRBV25-1 and TRBJ1-1; D is undetermined. The V gene's germline CDR1 is MGHDK and CDR2 SYGVNS. The germline V and J ends were trimmed by 7 bases and 3 bases, with 18 bases remaining between them. The CDR3 has 15 amino acids. DNA for the CDR3: TGTGCCAGCATGATGGCCTGGGGTTTGCACACTGAAGCTTTCTTT. Its translation: CASMMAWGLHTEAFF.

This clonotype was detected a few times. The V call is TRBV18, the J call TRBJ2-1; TRBD1 agrees at 8 bases. Trimming cost V 3 bases and J 3 bases; bases outside gene matches: 4. The germline V gene encodes CDR1 KGHSH and CDR2 LQKENI. This CDR3 contains 15 residues. The CDR3 coding sequence is TGTGCCAGCTCACCCGAGGACAGGGACTACAATGAGCAGTTCTTC. Residues: CASSPEDRDYNEQFF.

Only a few counts were recorded for this clonotype. The chain carries TRBV7-9 and TRBJ2-7; 9 bases are a match to TRBD1. The CDR3 is made up of 16 amino acids. From germline, CDR1 is SEHNR and CDR2 FQNEAQ (reference sequence). V dropped 10 bases and J dropped 8; count of bases not matched to a gene: 21. The CDR3: CAIQTSPGQGPPKQYF. DNA for the CDR3: TGTGCCATCCAAACCAGCCCGGGACAGGGACCCCCTAAGCAGTACTTC.

There are many counts of this clonotype. The V gene is TRBV20-1, the J gene TRBJ1-1, with a possible D match to TRBD1 (5 bases). CDR3 size: 13 residues. Germline CDR1 DFQATT, CDR2 SNEGSKA (reference sequence). V lost 0 bases and J 0 bases, leaving 5 bases between the germline ends. CDR3 region: CSAREDMNTEAFF. DNA for the CDR3: TGCAGTGCTAGAGAGGACATGAACACTGAAGCTTTCTTT.

Only a few counts were recorded for this clonotype. The chain joins TRBV19 to TRBJ2-4; D call uncertain. The ends were cut back, 1 base at V and 9 bases at J, with 4 bases in the middle. The germline CDR1 and CDR2 sequences are LNHDA and SQIVND (reference sequence). The CDR3 runs to 11 residues. The CDR3 loop reads CASSIGTIQYF. In nucleotides, the CDR3 is TGTGCCAGTAGTATAGGAACCATTCAGTACTTC.